This T cell receptor beta chain originates from a study of blood T cell repertoires in COVID-19. Across the study: Sites in the United States, Italy and Spain provided acute and convalescent COVID-19 samples.

Only in-frame clones appear in the TCRdb table, and some are missing; sequencing was by immunoSEQ multiplex PCR. The sample includes tens of thousands of clones, approximately 91% of them seen just once. V was shortened by 3 bases and J by 1 base, with 16 bases between the two germline ends. CDR3 length: 17 residues. Germline V gives CDR1 LNHNV, CDR2 YYDKDF (reference sequence). The chain employs TRBV15 and TRBJ2-1; D might be TRBD2 (5 bases). The sequence was obtained from a human donor in a cohort sampled during active COVID-19. Input material: peripheral blood. Here the CDR3 reads CATSSLDYTVSYNEQFF. The CDR3 DNA sequence: TGTGCCACCAGCAGTCTCGACTACACCGTATCCTACAATGAGCAGTTCTTC.